The 14 T cell receptor beta chains in this list originate from one sample, sequenced in a study of blood T cells in healthy people across ages. The authors ran a second PCR of about 7 to 11 cycles using a sample-barcoded 5' primer and a J-beta primer mix. TCRdb independently ran MiXCR on the 5' RACE reads; one entry per CDR3 protein. The repertoire holds some 640,000 distinct CDR3 sequences, about 30% seen once, with less than 20% in the top ten. Sequencing was carried out using blood. The receptors shown here come from a woman older than 75 in good health.

Of note for this clonotype: A much larger clonotype is one base distant, so this may be a read error. The gene calls are TRBV5-1 and TRBJ1-1; unclear D gene. CDR1 and CDR2 (germline): SGHRS, YFSETQ. The CDR3 length is 13 residues. V was trimmed by 6 bases and J by 5 bases, leaving 14 bases between them. DNA of the CDR3: TGCGCCAGCAACTCCAGTGGATTTACTGAAGCTTTCTTT. It codes for CASNSSGFTEAFF.

This clonotype was seen a handful of times. This rearrangement joins TRBV6-1 to TRBJ1-5; TRBD1 is a possible D gene (5 bases). Germline CDR1 is MNHNS and CDR2 is SASEGT. V was clipped by 3 bases and J by 0 bases, with 9 bases between them. This CDR3 is built from 15 residues. CDR3 sequence: CASSEGPRSNQPQHF. In DNA, the CDR3 is TGTGCCAGCAGTGAGGGGCCACGTAGCAATCAGCCCCAGCATTTT.

Comments on this clonotype: It may be a read error: a sequence one base away is much more abundant. The rearrangement joins TRBV27 to TRBJ2-5, with 12 positions matching TRBD1. The CDR3 is 14 residues long. CDR1 MNHEY and CDR2 SMNVEV come from the germline V gene (reference sequence). The J segment lost 13 bases and the V segment lost 1 base, leaving 7 bases of the junction unmatched. CDR3 region: CASSLLDGTGGAYF. The DNA of the CDR3 is TGTGCCAGCAGTTTATTGGACGGGACAGGGGGCGCGTACTTC.

There are many counts of this clonotype. This chain uses TRBV6-1 with TRBJ2-3; 10 bases are shared with TRBD1. Germline CDR1 MNHNS, CDR2 SASEGT. Losses at the gene ends were 3 bases for V and 5 bases for J; bases not matched to a gene: 14. This CDR3 is built from 18 residues. The CDR3 DNA reads TGTGCCAGCAGTGATATTATCCTGACAGGGGGCGCGAGAGATACGCAGTATTTT. The encoded protein is CASSDIILTGGARDTQYF.

As for this clonotype: Germline is not matched at one junction end, which may reflect a read error. The V gene is TRBV30, the J gene TRBJ1-5; D may be TRBD1 (5 bases). The CDR3 runs 14 residues. Germline CDR1 GTSNPN, CDR2 SVGIG (reference sequence). Here the CDR3 reads CTWSDSSRNQPQHF. The CDR3 DNA is TGTACCTGGAGCGACAGCTCGCGAAATCAGCCCCAGCATTTT.

This clonotype has at least ten counts. CDR3 sequence (DNA): TGTGCCTGGAGTGTAAAGGGGGGCACCTACGAGCAGTACTTC. Translated, it gives CAWSVKGGTYEQYF. The chain links TRBV30 to TRBJ2-7, with D perhaps being TRBD1 or TRBD2 (6 bases each). V was trimmed by 0 bases and J by 2 bases, leaving 11 bases between them. Per germline, CDR1 GTSNPN and CDR2 SVGIG (reference sequence). The CDR3 has 14 amino acids.

This clonotype was picked up many times. V usage is TRBV6-1 and J usage is TRBJ2-1; a possible D gene is TRBD1 (5 bases). CDR1 is MNHNS, CDR2 SASEGT, per germline. Trimming took off 2 bases at V and 0 bases at J, with 14 bases between the two ends. CDR3 size: 17 residues. CDR3 sequence (DNA): TGTGCCAGCAGTGAACCAGGACATCCGACCTCCTACAATGAGCAGTTCTTC. Protein product: CASSEPGHPTSYNEQFF.

This clonotype was picked up one time. The chain recombines TRBV7-6 with TRBJ2-1; D may be TRBD1 (6 bases). This CDR3 comprises 13 residues. Germline V gene sequence: CDR1 SGHVS, CDR2 FNYEAQ. V was cut by 5 bases and J by 12 bases, with 17 bases left in between. The CDR3: CASSRGQGLGQFF. The CDR3 region has the DNA TGTGCCAGCAGCAGGGGACAAGGCCTAGGGCAGTTCTTC.

Comments on this clonotype: A much larger clone lies one base from this, so it may be a read error. V and J are TRBV25-1 and TRBJ2-7, with 10 bases lining up with TRBD1. Germline assignment: CDR1 MGHDK and CDR2 SYGVNS. V was pared by 3 bases and J by 7 bases, with 6 bases of the junction left unmatched. The CDR3 contains 14 residues. The chain's CDR3 is CASSDDRGRNEQYF. CDR3 coding DNA: TGTGCCAGCAGTGACGACAGGGGGCGGAATGAGCAGTACTTC.

Comment on this clonotype: A read error is possible here, since a much larger clone lies one base away. This chain's CDR3 is CASSLVQGCYEQFF. As DNA, the CDR3 is TGCGCCAGCAGCTTGGTCCAGGGGTGCTATGAGCAGTTCTTC. The chain uses TRBV5-1 and TRBJ2-1, with D tentatively TRBD1 (6 bases). Germline V gene data show CDR1 as SGHRS and CDR2 as YFSETQ. V dropped 0 bases and J dropped 8 bases, with 12 bases sitting between them. The CDR3 is made up of 14 amino acids.

This chain links TRBV4-2 with TRBJ2-2; D not resolved. This CDR3 has 18 amino acids. Trimming took off 0 bases at V and 4 bases at J, with 18 bases between the two ends. The germline V gene encodes CDR1 LGHNA and CDR2 YNFKEQ. CDR3 nucleotide sequence: TGTGCCAGCAGCCAAGACGCGCCCGGGCCCCCGAGCACCGGGGAGCTGTTTTTT. Translated, it gives CASSQDAPGPPSTGELFF.

This chain connects TRBV4-1 to TRBJ2-1, with 13 bases identical to TRBD2. CDR1 is MGHRA and CDR2 is YSYEKL in the germline V gene. The CDR3 has 17 residues. Losses at the gene ends were 4 bases for V and 8 bases for J; bases not matched to a gene: 11. CDR3 loop: CASSPFSGTSGIDEQFF. CDR3 in DNA: TGCGCCAGCAGCCCCTTTTCCGGGACTAGCGGGATAGATGAGCAGTTCTTC.

In this sample, this clonotype turned up many times. The chain recombines TRBV9 with TRBJ2-7; 7 bases align to TRBD1. The CDR3 sequence is 14 residues long. CDR1 is SGDLS and CDR2 is YYNGEE in the germline V gene. V gave up 4 bases and J gave up 5 bases; unmatched junction bases: 9. The CDR3 spells CASSSSVTGDEQYF. CDR3 nucleotides: TGTGCCAGCAGCTCATCGGTAACAGGGGACGAGCAGTACTTC.

The chain recombines TRBV19 with TRBJ2-2; D is perhaps TRBD1 (6 bases). Germline V CDR1 and CDR2: LNHDA, SQIVND (reference sequence). V was shortened by 5 bases and J by 0 bases, with 13 bases between the two germline ends. The CDR3 is 16 residues long. CDR3 DNA: TGTGCCAGTAGTCGGATACAGGGCACGAACACCGGGGAGCTGTTTTTT. Protein product: CASSRIQGTNTGELFF.